Sequencing of this T cell receptor (beta chain) was carried out in a study of T-cell reconstitution after alpha-beta-depleted transplantation in children. CDR3 length: 15 amino acids. CDR1 is SGHTA, CDR2 FQGNSA, per germline. After removal of 2 bases from V and 4 bases from J, the junction contained 8 bases not matched to a gene. The authors prepared the TCRbeta library with unique molecular identifiers. One entry per CDR3 protein results from TCRdb running MiXCR on the PCR reads. This sample carries some 500,000 distinct CDR3 sequences, around 20% of them seen once, and the ten largest clones take roughly 3.3%.

This receptor was identified in a human donor who donated a stem cell graft to a child with acute lymphoblastic leukemia. The sequences come from PBMCs from the stem cell graft donor, collected from the stem cell graft. This chain connects TRBV7-2 to TRBJ2-7, with TRBD1 identical over 7 bases. CDR3 nucleotide sequence: TGTGCCAGCAGCTTACAGGGACAGTCGGGATACGAGCAGTACTTC. Residues: CASSLQGQSGYEQYF.